These 26 T cell receptor beta chains share one sample of origin, sequenced in a study of cytomegalovirus exposure and HLA in healthy donors. Researchers ran the PCR with 60 Vbeta and 13 Jbeta primers. Assay: immunoSEQ multiplex PCR; the TCRdb copy retains only in-frame clones and omits some. The sample table sets out about 52,000 clones. Sequencing was done on a sample of PBMCs. These receptor sequences come from a woman between 55 and 75 years old in good health and CMV-seropositive.

The rearrangement uses TRBV27 and TRBJ1-4, with TRBD1 identical over 7 bases. V was clipped by 4 bases and J by 3 bases; unmatched bases: 2. The V gene's germline CDR1 is MNHEY and CDR2 SMNVEV (reference sequence). The CDR3 is 14 amino acids. The CDR3 here is CASSSQGANEKLFF. The CDR3 DNA reads as TGTGCCAGCAGTTCCCAGGGGGCTAATGAAAAACTGTTTTTT.

The rearrangement links TRBV5-1 to TRBJ1-6; D remains ambiguous. Germline CDR1 and CDR2: SGHRS and YFSETQ. Trimming stripped 0 bases from V and 0 bases from J, with 4 bases between. The CDR3 contains 15 residues. The CDR3 spells CASSLGSSYNSPLHF. CDR3 sequence (DNA): TGCGCCAGCAGCTTGGGGAGCTCCTATAATTCACCCCTCCACTTT.

The V call is TRBV28, the J call TRBJ2-6; maybe TRBD1 (6 bases). In germline, CDR1 is MDHEN, CDR2 SYDVKM. The CDR3 is made up of 18 amino acids. V shed 1 base and J shed 0 bases, with 13 bases lying between them. The DNA of the CDR3 is TGTGCCAGCAGTTTATTTTCAGGGGTCGACTCTGGGGCCAACGTCCTGACTTTC. It yields the protein CASSLFSGVDSGANVLTF. The full variable domain, rest sourced from reference TRBV28 and TRBJ2-6, is DVKVTQSSRYLVKRTGEKVFLECVQDMDHENMFWYRQDPGLGLRLIYFSYDVKMKEKGDIPEGYSVSREKKERFSLILESASTNQTSMYLCASSLFSGVDSGANVLTFGAGSRLTVL.

J is TRBJ2-2 and V is TRBV7-6; 9 bases are a match to TRBD2. The CDR3 has 20 amino acids. Germline-derived CDR1 and CDR2 are SGHVS and FNYEAQ. J lost 0 bases, V lost 2 bases, and 13 bases had no gene match. The CDR3 region is CASSLLSRGGIGANTGELFF. The CDR3 DNA is TGTGCCAGCAGCTTACTTTCGCGGGGGGGCATCGGAGCGAACACCGGGGAGCTGTTTTTT.

This chain links TRBV5-6 with TRBJ1-2; no clear D. The CDR3 has 14 residues. Germline CDR1 and CDR2: SGHDT and YYEEEE. V was pared by 2 bases and J by 0 bases, with 8 bases between. The CDR3 DNA is TGTGCCAGCAGCTTATTGTACTCTAACTATGGCTACACCTTC. Protein sequence: CASSLLYSNYGYTF.

The J gene is TRBJ2-2, the V gene TRBV25-1; D is perhaps TRBD2 (6 bases). The germline gives CDR1 MGHDK, CDR2 SYGVNS. The length of the CDR3 is 18 residues. V lost 0 bases to trimming and J lost 0 bases, with 14 bases between them. The CDR3 is CASSEYGGRTSNTGELFF. Here the CDR3 DNA reads TGTGCCAGCAGTGAATATGGGGGGAGGACATCGAACACCGGGGAGCTGTTTTTT. Filled out from reference TRBV25-1 and TRBJ2-2, the complete variable domain reads EADIYQTPRYLVIGTGKKITLECSQTMGHDKMYWYQQDPGMELHLIHYSYGVNSTEKGDLSSESTVSRIRTEHFPLTLESARPSHTSQYLCASSEYGGRTSNTGELFFGEGSRLTVL.

The V and J genes are TRBV11-2 and TRBJ1-4; D is unresolved. Germline CDR1 and CDR2: SGHAT and FQNNGV. The CDR3 length is 17 residues. Trimming removed 2 bases from V and 8 bases from J, with 21 bases in between. CDR3 loop: CASSLMSGGLGAEKLFF. As DNA, the CDR3 is TGTGCCAGCAGCTTAATGTCAGGCGGGTTAGGAGCGGAAAAACTGTTTTTT.

The chain is built from TRBV5-1 and TRBJ2-3; TRBD2 matches 9 bases. J lost 2 bases, V lost 4 bases, and 8 bases had no gene match. The CDR3 is 16 amino acids. CDR1 is SGHRS and CDR2 is YFSETQ in the germline V gene. The DNA for the CDR3 is TGCGCCAGCAGCCCAAATAGCGGGGGATCCACAGATACGCAGTATTTT. This codes for CASSPNSGGSTDTQYF.

V is TRBV28 and J is TRBJ2-7, with 8 nucleotides matching TRBD2. Germline V CDR1 and CDR2: MDHEN, SYDVKM. J lost 2 bases, V lost 7 bases, and 4 bases had no gene match. The CDR3 totals 13 residues. The CDR3 DNA reads as TGTGCCAGCAACGGGGGGGCGACCTACGAGCAGTACTTC. Encoded protein: CASNGGATYEQYF.

J is TRBJ1-4 and V is TRBV7-8; 11 bases agree with TRBD1. With V trimmed by 5 bases and J by 7 bases, 3 bases remained unmatched. This CDR3 spans 14 amino acids. Germline CDR1 and CDR2: SGHVS and FQNEAQ. The CDR3 nucleotides are TGTGCCAGCAGCCAGGGGACAGGGGGTGAAAAACTGTTTTTT. Encoded protein: CASSQGTGGEKLFF.

This chain joins TRBV2 and TRBJ2-7; D not certain. V was cut by 5 bases and J by 2 bases, with 10 bases left in between. Germline V lookup: CDR1 SNHLY, CDR2 FYNNEI. This CDR3 region has 13 residues. The CDR3 DNA reads as TGTGCCAGCAGTCGCGACACAGCCTACGAGCAGTACTTC. It translates to CASSRDTAYEQYF.

A note on this clone: At one boundary the junction diverges from the germline segment, which might be a read error. The chain joins TRBV6-1 to TRBJ1-5, with D uncertain. Germline V lookup: CDR1 MNHNS, CDR2 SASEGT. There are 12 residues in the CDR3. This chain's CDR3 is CASTEPGKPQHF. The DNA of the CDR3 is TGTGCCAGCACTGAACCCGGGAAGCCCCAGCATTTT.

On this clone itself: The junction and the germline gene differ at one end; a read error may be behind it. The rearrangement links TRBV5-1 to TRBJ2-7; 11 bases agree with TRBD1. Germline CDR1 reads SGHRS; CDR2 reads YFSETQ. CDR3 size: 16 residues. CDR3 coding DNA: TGCGCCAGCACCTTGGGACAGGGGGTAAGCGCCTACGAGCAGTACTTC. This translates into CASTLGQGVSAYEQYF. Variable domain in full (rest from reference TRBV5-1 and TRBJ2-7): KAGVTQTPRYLIKTRGQQVTLSCSPISGHRSVSWYQQTPGQGLQFLFEYFSETQRNKGNFPGRFSGRQFSNSRSEMNVSTLELGDSALYLCASTLGQGVSAYEQYFGPGTRLTVT.

The genes are TRBV27 and TRBJ1-1, with 7 bases lining up with TRBD1. After removal of 3 bases from V and 4 bases from J, the junction contained 5 bases not matched to a gene. The CDR3 contains 14 residues. Germline V gene data show CDR1 as MNHEY and CDR2 as SMNVEV (reference sequence). CDR3 protein: CASSLGQPVTEAFF. The CDR3 nucleotides are TGTGCCAGCAGTTTGGGACAGCCGGTCACTGAAGCTTTCTTT.

The chain links TRBV6-5 to TRBJ2-2; no clear D. This CDR3 is 13 amino acids long. The V end lost 7 bases, the J end lost 3 bases, and 9 bases lay between the germline ends. CDR1 MNHEY and CDR2 SVGAGI come from the germline V gene. The CDR3 DNA is TGTGCCAGCACTCTAAGCTACACCGGGGAGCTGTTTTTT. This encodes CASTLSYTGELFF.

This rearrangement joins TRBV11-3 to TRBJ2-7, with 8 bases matching TRBD1. Germline-derived CDR1 and CDR2 are SGHNT and YENEEA. With 5 bases clipped from V and 1 base from J, the junction kept 7 bases outside the gene matches. The CDR3 consists of 15 residues. CDR3 sequence reads: CASSPSRDRSYEQYF. The DNA for the CDR3 is TGTGCCAGCAGCCCATCCCGGGACAGGTCCTACGAGCAGTACTTC. The variable domain in full, with the rest retrieved from reference TRBV11-3 and TRBJ2-7, is EAGVVQSPRYKIIEKKQPVAFWCNPISGHNTLYWYLQNLGQGPELLIRYENEEAVDDSQLPKDRFSAERLKGVDSTLKIQPAELGDSAVYLCASSPSRDRSYEQYFGPGTRLTVT.

V and J are TRBV7-2 and TRBJ1-3; weak D call: TRBD1 (5 bases). CDR1 is SGHTA, CDR2 FQGNSA, per germline. This CDR3 region has 15 residues. With 4 bases removed from V and 0 bases from J, the gap between germline ends came to 10 bases. CDR3 in amino acids: CASSSRQPSGNTIYF. The CDR3 DNA reads as TGTGCCAGCAGCTCTCGACAGCCCTCTGGAAACACCATATATTTT.

V is TRBV7-2 and J is TRBJ2-7; weak D call: TRBD1 (6 bases). Germline CDR1 is SGHTA and CDR2 is FQGNSA. This CDR3 has 14 amino acids. The V gene lost 2 bases and the J gene lost 1 base, with 9 bases spanning the gap. The CDR3 loop reads CASSLWDTSYEQYF. The CDR3 coding sequence is TGTGCCAGCAGCTTATGGGACACTTCCTACGAGCAGTACTTC.

This chain uses TRBV5-4 with TRBJ2-3, with D possibly TRBD2 on 6 matching bases. Trimming shortened V by 3 bases and J by 0 bases, and 17 bases separated the two germline ends. Germline-derived CDR1 and CDR2 are SGHNT and YYREEE (reference sequence). The CDR3 totals 17 residues. This CDR3 reads CASSSDYVWQSTDTQYF. CDR3 DNA: TGTGCCAGCAGCTCGGACTATGTCTGGCAGAGCACAGATACGCAGTATTTT.

V and J are TRBV15 and TRBJ2-7; D is uncertain. CDR1 is LNHNV and CDR2 is YYDKDF in the germline V gene (reference sequence). The V end lost 2 bases, the J end lost 2 bases, and 13 bases lay between the germline ends. There are 15 residues in the CDR3. The CDR3 region has the DNA TGTGCCACCAGCAGATCCGAATTAGCTGCCTACGAGCAGTACTTC. It specifies CATSRSELAAYEQYF.

The chain combines TRBV5-1 with TRBJ1-6; D perhaps matches TRBD1 (5 bases). Germline CDR1 SGHRS, CDR2 YFSETQ. The CDR3 has 14 amino acids. The V end lost 4 bases, the J end lost 6 bases, and 11 bases lay between the germline ends. The CDR3 sequence is CASSTGDVNSPLHF. The CDR3 DNA follows: TGCGCCAGCAGCACGGGGGATGTTAATTCACCCCTCCACTTT.

This chain joins TRBV6-5 and TRBJ2-1, with TRBD2 identical over 9 bases. CDR1 is MNHEY and CDR2 is SVGAGI in the germline V gene. This CDR3 region has 16 residues. V lost 0 bases and J lost 7; bases outside the gene matches: 7. This CDR3 reads CASSYSMAGGRNEQFF. The CDR3 DNA sequence: TGTGCCAGCAGTTACTCGATGGCGGGGGGGAGGAATGAGCAGTTCTTC.

The CDR3 bases are TGTGCCAGCTCAGGGGCCTCCTCTGGAAACACCATATATTTT. Translating it yields CASSGASSGNTIYF. This rearrangement joins TRBV18 to TRBJ1-3, with D maybe TRBD1 (5 bases). CDR3 length equals 14 residues. V gave up 5 bases and J gave up 0 bases, with 8 bases separating them. CDR1 and CDR2 (germline): KGHSH, LQKENI. Supplemented by reference TRBV18 and TRBJ1-3, the full variable domain reads NAGVMQNPRHLVRRRGQEARLRCSPMKGHSHVYWYRQLPEEGLKFMVYLQKENIIDESGMPKERFSAEFPKEGPSILRIQQVVRGDSAAYFCASSGASSGNTIYFGEGSWLTVV.

The rearrangement joins TRBV28 to TRBJ1-2, with a possible D match to TRBD1 (5 bases). V was clipped by 5 bases and J by 7 bases, with 5 bases between them. From germline, CDR1 is MDHEN and CDR2 SYDVKM. The CDR3 is made up of 10 amino acids. CDR3 protein: CASSRGGYTF. Here the CDR3 DNA reads TGTGCCAGCAGTAGGGGTGGCTACACCTTC.

The rearrangement uses TRBV9 and TRBJ1-1; D not certain. CDR3 length equals 12 residues. In germline, CDR1 is SGDLS, CDR2 YYNGEE. The V gene lost 6 bases and the J gene lost 4 bases, with 10 bases spanning the gap. The CDR3 sequence is CASIRVGTEAFF. The CDR3 nucleotides read TGTGCCAGCATCCGGGTAGGCACTGAAGCTTTCTTT. Combining the CDR3 with reference TRBV9 and TRBJ1-1 gives the whole variable domain DSGVTQTPKHLITATGQRVTLRCSPRSGDLSVYWYQQSLDQGLQFLIQYYNGEERAKGNILERFSAQQFPDLHSELNLSSLELGDSALYFCASIRVGTEAFFGQGTRLTVV.

The chain combines TRBV11-2 with TRBJ1-3; tentative D call: TRBD1 (5 bases). The CDR3 has 15 residues. Trimming cost V 5 bases and J 2 bases, with 13 bases left between them. Looked up from germline, CDR1 is SGHAT and CDR2 is FQNNGV. The CDR3 nucleotides are TGTGCCAGCAGCGCGGGACGGAGAACTGGAAACACCATATATTTT. It is translated as CASSAGRRTGNTIYF.